One and the same sample provided the 10 T cell receptor beta chains below, sequenced in a study of OX40 agonist ivuxolimab in advanced cancers. Repertoires were generated with immunoSEQ multiplex PCR, while TCRdb's copy carries only in-frame clones and drops some. The table lists fewer than 55,000 clones, about 85% of them singletons. The material sequenced was CD4+ or CD8+ T cells sorted from blood, taken in a trial of the OX40 agonist ivuxolimab. Source of these receptors: an adult with an advanced solid tumor such as melanoma, head and neck, liver or kidney cancer.

V usage is TRBV7-8 and J usage is TRBJ2-1; no clear D. The germline V gene has CDR1 SGHVS and CDR2 FQNEAQ. V lost 1 base and J lost 10, with 5 bases in between. This CDR3 region has 11 residues. This chain's CDR3 is CASSLGGEQFF. In nucleotides, the CDR3 is TGTGCCAGCAGCTTAGGAGGCGAGCAGTTCTTC.

This rearrangement joins TRBV7-8 to TRBJ1-3, with 9 bases aligning to TRBD1. The germline CDR1 and CDR2 sequences are SGHVS and FQNEAQ. V shed 5 bases and J 2 bases; nucleotides not matched to a gene: 7. The CDR3 has 16 amino acids. In nucleotides, the CDR3 is TGTGCCAGCAGCCGCCGGGACAGGGAAACTGGAAACACCATATATTTT. Protein sequence: CASSRRDRETGNTIYF.

J is TRBJ2-3 and V is TRBV9; no definite D call. There are 15 residues in the CDR3. Trimming took off 7 bases at V and 0 bases at J, with 15 bases between the two ends. From germline, CDR1 is SGDLS and CDR2 YYNGEE. The CDR3 here is CASGVSSASTDTQYF. The CDR3 region has the DNA TGTGCCAGCGGGGTGAGCTCCGCGAGCACAGATACGCAGTATTTT.

The chain carries TRBV27 and TRBJ2-7; perhaps TRBD2 as D (5 bases). The ends were cut back, 5 bases at V and 5 bases at J, with 10 bases in the middle. The germline CDR1 and CDR2 sequences are MNHEY and SMNVEV (reference sequence). The CDR3 is 12 amino acids. CDR3 bases: TGTGCCAGCAGTCTAATCGGGGACGAGCAGTACTTC. This translates into CASSLIGDEQYF.

The chain employs TRBV5-1 and TRBJ1-1; 7 bases map to TRBD1. Per germline, CDR1 SGHRS and CDR2 YFSETQ. The CDR3 runs to 15 residues. V was pared by 4 bases and J by 3 bases, with 9 bases of the junction left unmatched. Here the CDR3 reads CASSIDRAKYTEAFF. The CDR3 DNA is TGCGCCAGCAGCATCGACAGGGCGAAGTACACTGAAGCTTTCTTT.

The chain carries TRBV7-2 and TRBJ1-1; tentative D call: TRBD1 (5 bases). There are 11 residues in the CDR3. The germline gives CDR1 SGHTA, CDR2 FQGNSA. V was trimmed by 4 bases and J by 5 bases, leaving 5 bases between them. The CDR3 DNA reads TGTGCCAGCAGCTGGGGGACTGAAGCTTTCTTT. The encoded protein is CASSWGTEAFF.

The chain has TRBV4-3 and TRBJ2-3; 13 nucleotides align to TRBD2. V dropped 6 bases and J dropped 10; count of bases not matched to a gene: 10. Germline lookup yields CDR1 LGHNA and CDR2 YSLEER. The CDR3 covers 15 residues. In nucleotides, the CDR3 is TGCGCCAGCAGTCTAGGGACTAGCGGGGAAAACGCGCAGTATTTT. Translated, it gives CASSLGTSGENAQYF.

J is TRBJ2-7 and V is TRBV9; D possibly matches TRBD1 or TRBD2 (5 bases each). The length of the CDR3 is 15 residues. CDR1 is SGDLS, CDR2 YYNGEE, per germline. V was trimmed by 4 bases and J by 0 bases, leaving 14 bases between them. CDR3 bases: TGTGCCAGCAGCTTCGGGACCGCCAGCTCCTACGAGCAGTACTTC. This sequence encodes CASSFGTASSYEQYF. The entire variable domain, with the rest obtained from reference TRBV9 and TRBJ2-7, is as follows: DSGVTQTPKHLITATGQRVTLRCSPRSGDLSVYWYQQSLDQGLQFLIQYYNGEERAKGNILERFSAQQFPDLHSELNLSSLELGDSALYFCASSFGTASSYEQYFGPGTRLTVT.

V gene TRBV7-2 combines with J gene TRBJ2-3; 9 nucleotides agree with TRBD2. Trimming took 1 base from V and 6 from J; bases not matched to a gene: 14. This CDR3 comprises 18 residues. CDR1 is SGHTA and CDR2 is FQGNSA in the germline V gene. CDR3 nucleotides: TGTGCCAGCAGCTTAGTTCCCCCGGGCGGGGGGGCCAGGGATACGCAGTATTTT. It is translated as CASSLVPPGGGARDTQYF.

There are a few counts of this clone. The chain uses TRBV19 and TRBJ2-2; 7 bases are a match to TRBD1. The CDR3 has 15 amino acids. V lost 3 bases, J lost 5 bases, and 6 bases stayed unmatched. The germline gives CDR1 LNHDA, CDR2 SQIVND (reference sequence). CDR3 loop: CASSIADRETGELFF. The CDR3 DNA sequence: TGTGCCAGTAGTATCGCCGACAGGGAAACCGGGGAGCTGTTTTTT. The full variable domain, rest sourced from reference TRBV19 and TRBJ2-2, is DGGITQSPKYLFRKEGQNVTLSCEQNLNHDAMYWYRQDPGQGLRLIYYSQIVNDFQKGDIAEGYSVSREKKESFPLTVTSAQKNPTAFYLCASSIADRETGELFFGEGSRLTVL.